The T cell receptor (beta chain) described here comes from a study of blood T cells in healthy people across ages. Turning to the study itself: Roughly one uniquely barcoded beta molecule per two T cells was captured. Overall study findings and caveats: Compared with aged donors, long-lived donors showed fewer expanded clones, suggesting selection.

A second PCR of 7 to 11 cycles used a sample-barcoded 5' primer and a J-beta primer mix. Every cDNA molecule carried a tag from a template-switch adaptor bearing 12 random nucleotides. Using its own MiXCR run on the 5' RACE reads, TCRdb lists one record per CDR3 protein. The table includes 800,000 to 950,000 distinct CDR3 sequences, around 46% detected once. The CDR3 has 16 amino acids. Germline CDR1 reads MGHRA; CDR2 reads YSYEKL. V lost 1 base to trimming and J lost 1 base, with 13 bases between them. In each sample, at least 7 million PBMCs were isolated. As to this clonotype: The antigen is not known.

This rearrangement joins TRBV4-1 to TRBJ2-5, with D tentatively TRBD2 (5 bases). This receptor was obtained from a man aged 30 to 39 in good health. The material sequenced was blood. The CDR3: CASSQGESFPQETQYF. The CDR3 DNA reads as TGCGCCAGCAGCCAAGGGGAGAGCTTCCCCCAAGAGACCCAGTACTTC.